This entry lists 18 T cell receptor beta chains sequenced from one sample in a study of technical replicates of blood from a handful of donors. The table came from immunoSEQ multiplex PCR; TCRdb's copy has only in-frame clones and leaves some out. Of about 68,000 clones listed, 95% to 98% are singletons. Sequenced sample: T cells isolated from PBMCs. The source of these receptors is a human donor in good health.

The V gene is TRBV9, the J gene TRBJ2-6, with 7 bases matching TRBD2. The CDR3 totals 19 residues. V was clipped by 0 bases and J by 1 base; unmatched bases: 10. Germline V gene sequence: CDR1 SGDLS, CDR2 YYNGEE. The CDR3 DNA is TGTGCCAGCAGCGTAGGGTCCCAGGCAGCGGGATCTGGGGCCAACGTCCTGACTTTC. This encodes CASSVGSQAAGSGANVLTF. The full variable domain, rest sourced from reference TRBV9 and TRBJ2-6, is DSGVTQTPKHLITATGQRVTLRCSPRSGDLSVYWYQQSLDQGLQFLIQYYNGEERAKGNILERFSAQQFPDLHSELNLSSLELGDSALYFCASSVGSQAAGSGANVLTFGAGSRLTVL.

This chain connects TRBV7-9 to TRBJ2-7, with 8 positions matching TRBD1. Losses at the gene ends were 5 bases for V and 2 bases for J; bases not matched to a gene: 2. The CDR3 extends over 13 amino acids. Looked up from germline, CDR1 is SEHNR and CDR2 is FQNEAQ (reference sequence). For the CDR3, the DNA is TGTGCCAGCAGCGGACAGGGACCCTACGAGCAGTACTTC. Protein sequence: CASSGQGPYEQYF.

This chain joins TRBV6-5 and TRBJ2-1; TRBD2 matches 8 bases. The CDR3 runs to 15 residues. The trim removed 1 base at V and 8 bases at J, leaving 7 bases unmatched. Per the germline V gene, CDR1 is MNHEY and CDR2 is SVGAGI. The CDR3 loop is CASSYYSGRRDEQFF. DNA of the CDR3: TGTGCCAGCAGTTACTACAGCGGGAGAAGGGATGAGCAGTTCTTC.

The rearrangement links TRBV9 to TRBJ2-7, with 9 bases lining up with TRBD1. The CDR3 is 14 residues long. V gave up 3 bases and J gave up 3 bases; unmatched junction bases: 4. The germline CDR1 and CDR2 sequences are SGDLS and YYNGEE. The CDR3 protein is CASSAGTGNYEQYF. DNA of the CDR3: TGTGCCAGCAGCGCCGGGACAGGGAACTACGAGCAGTACTTC. The full variable domain, its missing parts supplied by reference TRBV9 and TRBJ2-7, is DSGVTQTPKHLITATGQRVTLRCSPRSGDLSVYWYQQSLDQGLQFLIQYYNGEERAKGNILERFSAQQFPDLHSELNLSSLELGDSALYFCASSAGTGNYEQYFGPGTRLTVT.

The V call is TRBV4-2, the J call TRBJ2-1; 10 bases fit TRBD2. Germline V gene data show CDR1 as LGHNA and CDR2 as YNFKEQ. J lost 6 bases, V lost 4 bases, and 9 bases had no gene match. There are 16 residues in the CDR3. The CDR3 DNA sequence: TGTGCCAGCAGCCTATCTGTAGCGGGAGGACCCAATGAGCAGTTCTTC. Amino acids: CASSLSVAGGPNEQFF.

The chain links TRBV29-1 to TRBJ2-2; D gene unclear. With 4 bases removed from V and 4 bases from J, the gap between germline ends came to 7 bases. Looked up from germline, CDR1 is SQVTM and CDR2 is ANQGSEA. This CDR3 contains 12 residues. CDR3 nucleotides: TGCAGCGTTGTACGGTTCACCGGGGAGCTGTTTTTT. Amino acid sequence: CSVVRFTGELFF.

The genes are TRBV9 and TRBJ2-7; D may be TRBD1 (5 bases). This CDR3 is 13 amino acids long. The V and J ends lost 4 bases and 3 bases respectively, with 11 bases between them. Germline-derived CDR1 and CDR2 are SGDLS and YYNGEE. The CDR3: CASSPPDSYEQYF. The CDR3 region has the DNA TGTGCCAGCAGCCCCCCTGACAGCTACGAGCAGTACTTC.

The chain is built from TRBV27 and TRBJ2-3; weak D call: TRBD2 (5 bases). The CDR3 totals 13 residues. Germline assignment: CDR1 MNHEY and CDR2 SMNVEV (reference sequence). V was pared by 10 bases and J by 5 bases, with 16 bases between. CDR3 loop: CATSDYGVDTQYF. As DNA, the CDR3 is TGTGCCACCTCTGATTACGGGGTAGATACGCAGTATTTT.

This chain uses TRBV7-9 with TRBJ1-2; the match to TRBD1 covers 10 bases. Trimming took 1 base from V and 2 from J; bases not matched to a gene: 4. The V gene's germline CDR1 is SEHNR and CDR2 FQNEAQ (reference sequence). The CDR3 is made up of 16 amino acids. In DNA, the CDR3 is TGTGCCAGCAGCTTAGGGGGGGACAGGGGAAACTATGGCTACACCTTC. This gives the protein CASSLGGDRGNYGYTF.

The chain combines TRBV18 with TRBJ1-3; 7 bases line up with TRBD1. The CDR3 extends over 17 amino acids. Germline V gene sequence: CDR1 KGHSH, CDR2 LQKENI. Losses at the gene ends were 1 base for V and 4 bases for J; bases not matched to a gene: 10. CDR3 region: CASSPRDTGESGNTIYF. CDR3 sequence (DNA): TGTGCCAGCTCACCACGAGATACAGGGGAATCAGGAAACACCATATATTTT.

The chain employs TRBV7-9 and TRBJ2-5; 8 nucleotides agree with TRBD1. Trimming removed 2 bases from V and 5 bases from J; junction bases left unmatched: 10. Germline values: CDR1 SEHNR, CDR2 FQNEAQ (reference sequence). The CDR3 is 16 residues long. CDR3 in amino acids: CASSLTTPGGRETQYF. The CDR3 nucleotides read TGTGCCAGCAGCTTAACGACTCCAGGGGGCAGGGAGACCCAGTACTTC.

The V call is TRBV7-2, the J call TRBJ2-5; 12 nucleotides match TRBD2. The CDR3 is 18 residues long. The V segment lost 5 bases and the J segment 3 bases; nucleotides outside the gene matches: 13. Germline V gene lookup returns CDR1 SGHTA and CDR2 FQGNSA. This CDR3 reads CASSAQLAGGTLKETQYF. CDR3 nucleotide sequence: TGTGCCAGCAGCGCCCAACTAGCGGGAGGAACACTCAAAGAGACCCAGTACTTC.

V gene TRBV27 combines with J gene TRBJ2-7; 9 bases match TRBD1. The CDR3 runs to 15 residues. V was clipped by 6 bases and J by 1 base; unmatched bases: 7. Germline CDR1 is MNHEY and CDR2 is SMNVEV (reference sequence). The CDR3 is CASSWDREASYEQYF. In DNA form, the CDR3 reads TGTGCCAGCAGCTGGGACAGGGAGGCTTCCTACGAGCAGTACTTC.

CDR3 region: CAWSIVAGPETQYF. DNA of the CDR3: TGTGCCTGGAGTATCGTAGCGGGTCCAGAGACCCAGTACTTC. This chain joins TRBV30 and TRBJ2-5, with TRBD2 identical over 7 bases. The CDR3 covers 14 residues. CDR1 and CDR2 from the germline V gene are GTSNPN and SVGIG (reference sequence). The V and J ends lost 2 bases and 4 bases, in that order; junction bases with no gene match: 7.

The chain couples TRBV5-1 to TRBJ1-2, with D uncertain. CDR1 SGHRS and CDR2 YFSETQ come from the germline V gene. V dropped 3 bases and J dropped 3 bases, with 6 bases sitting between them. The length of the CDR3 is 12 residues. The CDR3 DNA is TGCGCCAGCAGCTCGGAGGACTATGGCTACACCTTC. Residues: CASSSEDYGYTF.

The chain links TRBV12-5 to TRBJ2-7; 9 nucleotides line up with TRBD1. From germline, CDR1 is LGHNT and CDR2 FRNRAP. The V segment lost 2 bases and the J segment 2 bases; nucleotides outside the gene matches: 10. The length of the CDR3 is 17 residues. CDR3 sequence: CASGLSLSGQGAYEQYF. For the CDR3, the DNA is TGTGCTAGTGGTTTGTCTCTTTCGGGACAGGGAGCCTACGAGCAGTACTTC. The entire variable domain, with the rest obtained from reference TRBV12-5 and TRBJ2-7, is as follows: DARVTQTPRHKVTEMGQEVTMRCQPILGHNTVFWYRQTMMQGLELLAYFRNRAPLDDSGMPKDRFSAEMPDATLATLKIQPSEPRDSAVYFCASGLSLSGQGAYEQYFGPGTRLTVT.

The CDR3 region is CASSDPGVGYNEQFF. The DNA for the CDR3 is TGTGCCAGCAGTGATCCCGGAGTCGGATACAATGAGCAGTTCTTC. V usage is TRBV25-1 and J usage is TRBJ2-1, with D unclear. The V end lost 3 bases, the J end lost 4 bases, and 13 bases lay between the germline ends. The CDR3 has 15 residues. Per germline, CDR1 MGHDK and CDR2 SYGVNS.

CDR3 coding DNA: TGCAGCGTTGGGCCTGGGGCATCTGAAGCTTTCTTT. Amino acid sequence: CSVGPGASEAFF. This chain links TRBV29-1 with TRBJ1-1; TRBD1 is a possible D gene (5 bases). This CDR3 has 12 residues. V was shortened by 4 bases and J by 6 bases, with 12 bases between the two germline ends. From germline, CDR1 is SQVTM and CDR2 ANQGSEA.